These 3 T cell receptor beta chains share one sample of origin, sequenced in a study of blood T cell repertoires in COVID-19 (dated by TCRdb to the early 2020s). Library preparation employed the immunoSEQ multiplex PCR assay. As stored in TCRdb, this immuneACCESS dataset retains in-frame rearrangements with V and J assigned. A fraction of the clones does not appear; measured against another copy, unresolved V genes explain less than half of the discrepancy, and the remainder lacks a known reason. A total of roughly 200,000 clones appear in this sample, approximately 78% of them only once. Approximately 8% of the sample lies in the top ten. Sequences were obtained from peripheral blood. The receptors derive from a woman older than 75 with COVID-19, enrolled during active disease.

The CDR3 DNA reads TGTGCCAGCAGCTTTGGGTTAGCGGGAGGTGGCGAGCAGTACTTC. The encoded protein is CASSFGLAGGGEQYF. V usage is TRBV13 and J usage is TRBJ2-7, with 10 bases aligning to TRBD2. CDR1 and CDR2 from the germline V gene are PRHDT and FYEKMQ (reference sequence). The length of the CDR3 is 15 residues. V shed 3 bases and J 6 bases; nucleotides not matched to a gene: 8.

Concerning this clone: Distinct nucleotide sequences in the sample also encode this CDR3. The gene calls are TRBV3-1 (or the pseudogene TRBV3-2) and TRBJ1-1; no reliable D call. The CDR3 spans 14 residues. Per germline, CDR1 LGHDT and CDR2 YNNKEL (reference sequence). The germline V and J ends were trimmed by 4 bases and 2 bases, with 11 bases remaining between them. CDR3 DNA: TGTGCCAGCAGCCCCGGAACAGTTAACACTGAAGCTTTCTTT. It codes for CASSPGTVNTEAFF.

The chain recombines TRBV2 with TRBJ2-2; D unclear. This CDR3 has 15 residues. CDR1 SNHLY and CDR2 FYNNEI come from the germline V gene. V lost 2 bases to trimming and J lost 0 bases, with 7 bases between them. The CDR3 sequence: CASSERQANTGELFF. The CDR3 DNA reads as TGTGCCAGCAGTGAACGGCAGGCGAACACCGGGGAGCTGTTTTTT.